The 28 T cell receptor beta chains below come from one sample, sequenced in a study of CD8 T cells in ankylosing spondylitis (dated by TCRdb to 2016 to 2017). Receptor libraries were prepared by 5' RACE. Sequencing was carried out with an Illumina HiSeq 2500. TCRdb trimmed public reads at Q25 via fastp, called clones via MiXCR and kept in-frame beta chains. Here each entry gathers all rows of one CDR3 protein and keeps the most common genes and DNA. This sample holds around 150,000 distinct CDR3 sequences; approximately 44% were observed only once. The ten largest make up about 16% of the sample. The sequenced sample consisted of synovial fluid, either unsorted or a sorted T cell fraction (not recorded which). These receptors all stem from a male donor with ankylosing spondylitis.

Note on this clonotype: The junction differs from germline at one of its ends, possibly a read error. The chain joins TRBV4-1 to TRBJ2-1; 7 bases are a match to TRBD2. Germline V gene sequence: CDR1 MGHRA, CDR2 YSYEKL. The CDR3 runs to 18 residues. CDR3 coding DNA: TGCGCCAGCAGTCAAGCTGCAAGAGGGCGGGAGTCCCACAATGAGCAGTTCTTC. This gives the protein CASSQAARGRESHNEQFF.

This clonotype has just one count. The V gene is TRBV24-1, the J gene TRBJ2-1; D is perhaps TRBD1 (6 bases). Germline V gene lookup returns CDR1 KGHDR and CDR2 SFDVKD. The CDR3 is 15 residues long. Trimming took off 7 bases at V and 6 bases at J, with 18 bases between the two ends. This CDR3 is CATSPNEGDANEQFF. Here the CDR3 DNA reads TGTGCCACCAGCCCGAACGAGGGGGATGCCAATGAGCAGTTCTTC.

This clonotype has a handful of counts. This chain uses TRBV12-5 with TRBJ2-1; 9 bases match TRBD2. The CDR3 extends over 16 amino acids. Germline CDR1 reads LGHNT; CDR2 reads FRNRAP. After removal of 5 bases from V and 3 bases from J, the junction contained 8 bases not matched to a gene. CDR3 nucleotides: TGTGCTAGTGGTCCCCTTGCGGGGGGGCACTACAATGAGCAGTTCTTC. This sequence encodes CASGPLAGGHYNEQFF.

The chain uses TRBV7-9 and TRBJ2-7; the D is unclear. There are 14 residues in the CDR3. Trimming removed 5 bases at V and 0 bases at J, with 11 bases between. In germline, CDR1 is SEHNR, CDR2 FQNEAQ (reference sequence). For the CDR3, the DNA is TGTGCCAGCAGCCCCCTTAGGTTCTCCTACGAGCAGTACTTC. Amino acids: CASSPLRFSYEQYF.

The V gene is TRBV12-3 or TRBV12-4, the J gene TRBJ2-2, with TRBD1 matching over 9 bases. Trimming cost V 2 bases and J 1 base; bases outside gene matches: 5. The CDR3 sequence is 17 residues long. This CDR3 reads CASSLPWTGENTGELFF. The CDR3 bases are TGTGCCAGCAGTTTACCCTGGACAGGGGAGAACACCGGGGAGCTGTTTTTT.

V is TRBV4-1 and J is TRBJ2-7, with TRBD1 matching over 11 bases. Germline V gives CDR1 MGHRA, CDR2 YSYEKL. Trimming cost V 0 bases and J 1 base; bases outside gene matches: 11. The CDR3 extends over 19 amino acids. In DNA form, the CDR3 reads TGCGCCAGCAGCCAAGAGCAGTGGTGGGGACAGGGGGAGTCCTACGAGCAGTACTTC. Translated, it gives CASSQEQWWGQGESYEQYF.

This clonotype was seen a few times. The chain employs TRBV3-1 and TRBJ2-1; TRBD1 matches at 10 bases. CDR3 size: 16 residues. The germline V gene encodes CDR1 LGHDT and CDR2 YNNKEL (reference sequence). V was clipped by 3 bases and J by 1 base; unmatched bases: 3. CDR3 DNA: TGTGCCAGCAGCCACCGACAGGGGGCTTCCTACAATGAGCAGTTCTTC. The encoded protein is CASSHRQGASYNEQFF.

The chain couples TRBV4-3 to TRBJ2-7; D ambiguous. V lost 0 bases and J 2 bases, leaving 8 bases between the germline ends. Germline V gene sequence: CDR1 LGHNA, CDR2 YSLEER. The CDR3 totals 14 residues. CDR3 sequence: CASSQEELAYEQYF. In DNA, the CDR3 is TGCGCCAGCAGCCAAGAGGAGCTAGCCTACGAGCAGTACTTC.

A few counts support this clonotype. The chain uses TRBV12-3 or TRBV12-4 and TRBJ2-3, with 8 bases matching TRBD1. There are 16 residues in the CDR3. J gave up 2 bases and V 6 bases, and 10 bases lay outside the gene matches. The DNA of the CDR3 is TGTGCCAGCAGCCAGGACAGGGCCCTACACACAGATACGCAGTATTTT. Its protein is CASSQDRALHTDTQYF.

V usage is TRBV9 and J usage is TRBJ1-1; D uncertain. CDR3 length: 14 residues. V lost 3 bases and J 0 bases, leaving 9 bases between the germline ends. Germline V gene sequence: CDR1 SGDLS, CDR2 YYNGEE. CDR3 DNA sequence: TGTGCCAGCAGCGCCCAGGAAATGAACACTGAAGCTTTCTTT. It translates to CASSAQEMNTEAFF.

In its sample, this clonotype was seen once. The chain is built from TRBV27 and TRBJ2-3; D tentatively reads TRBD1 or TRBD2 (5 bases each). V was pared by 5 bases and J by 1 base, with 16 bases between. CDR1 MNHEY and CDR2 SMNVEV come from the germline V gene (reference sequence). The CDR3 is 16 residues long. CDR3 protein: CASSPPRRGRTDTQYF. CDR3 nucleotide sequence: TGTGCCAGCAGTCCCCCCCGTCGGGGACGCACAGATACGCAGTATTTT.

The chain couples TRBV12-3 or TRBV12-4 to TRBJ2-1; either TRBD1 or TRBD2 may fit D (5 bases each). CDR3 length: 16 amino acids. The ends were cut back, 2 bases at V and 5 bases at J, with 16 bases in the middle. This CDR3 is CASSLFPGTNNNEQFF. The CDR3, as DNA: TGTGCCAGCAGTTTATTTCCGGGGACCAATAACAATGAGCAGTTCTTC.

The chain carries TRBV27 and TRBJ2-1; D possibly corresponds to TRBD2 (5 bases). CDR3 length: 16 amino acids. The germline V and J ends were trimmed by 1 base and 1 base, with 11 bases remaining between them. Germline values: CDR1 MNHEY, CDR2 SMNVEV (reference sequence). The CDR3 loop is CASSLLPSLSYNEQFF. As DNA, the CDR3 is TGTGCCAGCAGTTTATTGCCTAGCCTATCCTACAATGAGCAGTTCTTC.

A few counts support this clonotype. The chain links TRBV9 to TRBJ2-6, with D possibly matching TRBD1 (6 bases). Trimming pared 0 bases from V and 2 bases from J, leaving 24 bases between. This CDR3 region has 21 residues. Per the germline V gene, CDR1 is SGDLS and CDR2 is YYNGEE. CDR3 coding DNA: TGTGCCAGCAGCGTAGACCCCTATAGACAGGAGTCGATGACTGGGGCCAACGTCCTGACTTTC. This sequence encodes CASSVDPYRQESMTGANVLTF. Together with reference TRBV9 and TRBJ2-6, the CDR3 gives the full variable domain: DSGVTQTPKHLITATGQRVTLRCSPRSGDLSVYWYQQSLDQGLQFLIQYYNGEERAKGNILERFSAQQFPDLHSELNLSSLELGDSALYFCASSVDPYRQESMTGANVLTFGAGSRLTVL.

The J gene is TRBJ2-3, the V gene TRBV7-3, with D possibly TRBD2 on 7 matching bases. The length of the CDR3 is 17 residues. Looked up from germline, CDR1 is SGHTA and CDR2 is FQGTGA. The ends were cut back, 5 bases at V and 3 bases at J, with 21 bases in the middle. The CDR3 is CASSPEGGRGATDTQYF. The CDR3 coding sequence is TGTGCCAGCAGCCCCGAGGGGGGTCGGGGGGCTACAGATACGCAGTATTTT.

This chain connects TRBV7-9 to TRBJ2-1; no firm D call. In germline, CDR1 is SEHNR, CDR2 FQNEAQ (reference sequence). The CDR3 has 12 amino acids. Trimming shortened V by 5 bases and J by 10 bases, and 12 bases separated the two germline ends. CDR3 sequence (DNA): TGTGCCAGCAGCCACCGGCCGAAGGAGCAGTTCTTC. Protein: CASSHRPKEQFF.

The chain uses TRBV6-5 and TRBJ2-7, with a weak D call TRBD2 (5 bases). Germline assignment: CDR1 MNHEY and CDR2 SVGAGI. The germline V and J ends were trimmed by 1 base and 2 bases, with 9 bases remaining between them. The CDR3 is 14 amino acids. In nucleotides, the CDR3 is TGTGCCAGCAGTTACTATTCCGGGACCTACGAGCAGTACTTC. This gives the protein CASSYYSGTYEQYF.

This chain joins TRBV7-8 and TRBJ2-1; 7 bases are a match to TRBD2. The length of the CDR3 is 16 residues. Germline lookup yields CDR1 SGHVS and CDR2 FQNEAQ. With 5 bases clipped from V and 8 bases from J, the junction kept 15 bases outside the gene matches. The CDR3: CASSDSLRGRGYEQFF. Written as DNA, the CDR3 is TGTGCCAGCAGCGACTCTTTACGGGGGAGGGGCTATGAGCAGTTCTTC.

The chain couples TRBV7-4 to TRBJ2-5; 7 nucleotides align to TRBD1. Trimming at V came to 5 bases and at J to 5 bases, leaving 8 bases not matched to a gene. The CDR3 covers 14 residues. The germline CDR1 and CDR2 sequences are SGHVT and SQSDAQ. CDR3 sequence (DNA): TGTGCCAGCAGCCCCCCCCAGGGGGACGAGACCCAGTACTTC. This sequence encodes CASSPPQGDETQYF.

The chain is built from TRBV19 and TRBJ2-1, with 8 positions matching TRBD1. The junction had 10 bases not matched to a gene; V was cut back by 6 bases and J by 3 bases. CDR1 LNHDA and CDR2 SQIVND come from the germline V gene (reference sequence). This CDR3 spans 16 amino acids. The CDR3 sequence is CASRPRTGGGYNEQFF. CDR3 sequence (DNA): TGTGCCAGTAGGCCGAGAACAGGGGGAGGCTACAATGAGCAGTTCTTC.

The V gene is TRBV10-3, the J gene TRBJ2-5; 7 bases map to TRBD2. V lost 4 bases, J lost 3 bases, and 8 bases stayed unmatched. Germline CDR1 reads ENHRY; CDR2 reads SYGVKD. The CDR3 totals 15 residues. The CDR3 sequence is CAISGPYSGEETQYF. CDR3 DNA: TGTGCCATCAGTGGTCCCTACAGCGGGGAAGAGACCCAGTACTTC.

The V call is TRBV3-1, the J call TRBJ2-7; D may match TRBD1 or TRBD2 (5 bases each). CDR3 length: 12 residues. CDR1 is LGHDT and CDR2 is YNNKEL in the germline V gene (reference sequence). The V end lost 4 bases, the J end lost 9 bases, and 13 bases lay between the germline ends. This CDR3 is CASSRDLATQYF. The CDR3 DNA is TGTGCCAGCAGCCGGGACCTGGCGACGCAGTACTTC.

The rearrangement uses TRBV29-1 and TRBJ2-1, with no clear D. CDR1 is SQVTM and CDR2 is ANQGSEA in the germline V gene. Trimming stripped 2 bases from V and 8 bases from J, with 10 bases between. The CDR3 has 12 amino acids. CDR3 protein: CSVESWGDEQFF. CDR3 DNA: TGCAGCGTTGAAAGTTGGGGTGATGAGCAGTTCTTC.

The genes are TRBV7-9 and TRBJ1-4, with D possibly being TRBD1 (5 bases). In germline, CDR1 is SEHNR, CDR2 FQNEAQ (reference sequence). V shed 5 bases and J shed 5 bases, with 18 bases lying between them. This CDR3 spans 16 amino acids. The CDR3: CASSRRGATKNEKLFF. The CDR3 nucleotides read TGTGCCAGCAGCCGCCGCGGGGCTACAAAGAATGAAAAACTGTTTTTT. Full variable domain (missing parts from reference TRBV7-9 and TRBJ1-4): DTGVSQNPRHKITKRGQNVTFRCDPISEHNRLYWYRQTLGQGPEFLTYFQNEAQLEKSRLLSDRFSAERPKGSFSTLEIQRTEQGDSAMYLCASSRRGATKNEKLFFGSGTQLSVL.

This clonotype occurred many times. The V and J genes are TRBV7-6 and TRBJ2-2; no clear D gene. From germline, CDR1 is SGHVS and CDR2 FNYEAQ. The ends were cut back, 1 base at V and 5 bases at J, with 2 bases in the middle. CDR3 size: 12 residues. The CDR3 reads CASSLVTGELFF. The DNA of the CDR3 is TGTGCCAGCAGCTTAGTAACCGGGGAGCTGTTTTTT.

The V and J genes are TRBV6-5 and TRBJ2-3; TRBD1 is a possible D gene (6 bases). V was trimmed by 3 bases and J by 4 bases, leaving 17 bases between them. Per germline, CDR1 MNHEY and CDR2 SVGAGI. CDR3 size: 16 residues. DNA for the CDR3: TGTGCCAGCAGTTATACGACAGGAGCGGCCCCAGATACGCAGTATTTT. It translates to CASSYTTGAAPDTQYF.

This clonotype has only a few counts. CDR3 loop: CASTDPSGRAWLYNEQFF. In DNA, the CDR3 is TGTGCCAGCACCGATCCTAGCGGGAGGGCCTGGTTGTACAATGAGCAGTTCTTC. The J gene is TRBJ2-1, the V gene TRBV2; 12 nucleotides agree with TRBD2. V gave up 7 bases and J gave up 4 bases; unmatched junction bases: 14. The germline gives CDR1 SNHLY, CDR2 FYNNEI. The CDR3 loop spans 18 amino acids.

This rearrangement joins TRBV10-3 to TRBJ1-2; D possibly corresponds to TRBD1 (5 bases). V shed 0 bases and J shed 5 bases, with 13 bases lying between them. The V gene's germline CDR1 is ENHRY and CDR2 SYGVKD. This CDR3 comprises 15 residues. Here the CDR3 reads CAISESYRPTYGYTF. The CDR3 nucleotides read TGTGCCATCAGTGAGTCGTACAGGCCAACTTATGGCTACACCTTC.